The 5 T cell receptor beta chains given below trace back to one sample, sequenced in a study of cytotoxic CD8 clonotypes in ibrutinib-treated CLL. The repertoire was sequenced with immunoSEQ multiplex PCR; TCRdb's copy has only in-frame clones and lacks some. The sample has some 70,000 clones; less than 95% are singletons. The sequences come from PBMCs, collected after 12 months of ibrutinib treatment. The receptors originated from a human donor with chronic lymphocytic leukemia.

The gene calls are TRBV6-5 and TRBJ2-3; 8 bases line up with TRBD2. After removal of 5 bases from V and 2 bases from J, the junction contained 6 bases not matched to a gene. Germline loops: CDR1 MNHEY, CDR2 SVGAGI. The CDR3 is made up of 15 amino acids. CDR3 nucleotides: TGTGCCAGCAGTACAAGCGGGGGCATCACAGATACGCAGTATTTT. Translation gives CASSTSGGITDTQYF.

The chain links TRBV4-3 to TRBJ2-7; possible D gene TRBD1, 5 bases. Germline V gene data show CDR1 as LGHNA and CDR2 as YSLEER. V dropped 0 bases and J dropped 0 bases, with 24 bases sitting between them. This CDR3 has 20 residues. In DNA form, the CDR3 reads TGCGCCAGCAGCCAAGAAGGCAACTACCTAAAGGAAGACAGCTCCTACGAGCAGTACTTC. This codes for CASSQEGNYLKEDSSYEQYF.

This sequence joins TRBV2 and TRBJ2-6; D remains unclear. The length of the CDR3 is 14 residues. Per the germline V gene, CDR1 is SNHLY and CDR2 is FYNNEI. The V and J ends lost 5 bases and 0 bases respectively, with 5 bases between them. DNA of the CDR3: TGTGCCAGCAGTTACAGCTCTGGGGCCAACGTCCTGACTTTC. Translated, it gives CASSYSSGANVLTF. Together with reference TRBV2 and TRBJ2-6, the CDR3 gives the full variable domain: EPEVTQTPSHQVTQMGQEVILRCVPISNHLYFYWYRQILGQKVEFLVSFYNNEISEKSEIFDDQFSVERPDGSNFTLKIRSTKLEDSAMYFCASSYSSGANVLTFGAGSRLTVL.

The chain recombines TRBV7-9 with TRBJ1-2, with TRBD1 as a possible D gene (5 bases). The CDR3 is made up of 15 amino acids. Germline V gene lookup returns CDR1 SEHNR and CDR2 FQNEAQ (reference sequence). Trimming cost V 2 bases and J 2 bases, with 12 bases left between them. For the CDR3, the DNA is TGTGCCAGCAGCTTACTCGCAGGGCGGAACTATGGCTACACCTTC. Translation gives CASSLLAGRNYGYTF.

The chain recombines TRBV27 with TRBJ1-3; D gene uncertain. The CDR3 consists of 14 residues. The ends were cut back, 3 bases at V and 4 bases at J, with 10 bases in the middle. Germline-derived CDR1 and CDR2 are MNHEY and SMNVEV (reference sequence). The CDR3 here is CASSFGGQGNTIYF. Written as DNA, the CDR3 is TGTGCCAGCAGTTTCGGTGGGCAGGGAAACACCATATATTTT.